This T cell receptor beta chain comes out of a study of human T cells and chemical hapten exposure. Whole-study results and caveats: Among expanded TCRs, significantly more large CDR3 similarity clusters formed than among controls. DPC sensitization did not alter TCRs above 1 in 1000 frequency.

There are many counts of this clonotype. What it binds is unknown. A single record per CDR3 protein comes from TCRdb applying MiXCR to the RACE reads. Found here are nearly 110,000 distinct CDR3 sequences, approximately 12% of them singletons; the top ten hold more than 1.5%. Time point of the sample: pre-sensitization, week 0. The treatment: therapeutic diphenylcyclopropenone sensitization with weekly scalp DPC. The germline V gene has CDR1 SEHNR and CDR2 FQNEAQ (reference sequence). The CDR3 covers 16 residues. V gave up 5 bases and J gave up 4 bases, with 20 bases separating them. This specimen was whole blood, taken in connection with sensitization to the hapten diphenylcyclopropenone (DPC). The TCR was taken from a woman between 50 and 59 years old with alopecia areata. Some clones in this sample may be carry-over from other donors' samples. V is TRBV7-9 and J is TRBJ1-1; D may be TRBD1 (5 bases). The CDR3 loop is CASSKRGTRGVTEAFF. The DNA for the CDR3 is TGTGCCAGCAGCAAAAGGGGAACTCGAGGGGTCACTGAAGCTTTCTTT.